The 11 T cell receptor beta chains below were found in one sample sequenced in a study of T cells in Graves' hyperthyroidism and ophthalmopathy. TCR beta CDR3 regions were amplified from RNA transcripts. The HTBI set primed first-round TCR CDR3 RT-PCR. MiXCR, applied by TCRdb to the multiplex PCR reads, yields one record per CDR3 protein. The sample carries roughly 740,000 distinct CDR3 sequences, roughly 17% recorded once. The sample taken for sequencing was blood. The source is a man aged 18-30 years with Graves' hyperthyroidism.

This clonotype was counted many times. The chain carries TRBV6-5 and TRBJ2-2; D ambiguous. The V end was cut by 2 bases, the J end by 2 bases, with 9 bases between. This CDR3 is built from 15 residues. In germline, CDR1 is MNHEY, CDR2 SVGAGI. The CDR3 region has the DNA TGTGCCAGCAGTTACCCTAGTGCAAACACCGGGGAGCTGTTTTTT. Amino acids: CASSYPSANTGELFF.

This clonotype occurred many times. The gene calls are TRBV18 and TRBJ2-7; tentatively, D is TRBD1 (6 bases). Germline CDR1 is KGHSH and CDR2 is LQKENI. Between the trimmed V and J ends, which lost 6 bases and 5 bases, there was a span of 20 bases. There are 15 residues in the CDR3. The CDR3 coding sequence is TGTGCCAGCTCCATGGGGGCCAGGGTTACCGACGAGCAGTACTTC. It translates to CASSMGARVTDEQYF. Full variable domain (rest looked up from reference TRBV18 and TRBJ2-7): NAGVMQNPRHLVRRRGQEARLRCSPMKGHSHVYWYRQLPEEGLKFMVYLQKENIIDESGMPKERFSAEFPKEGPSILRIQQVVRGDSAAYFCASSMGARVTDEQYFGPGTRLTVT.

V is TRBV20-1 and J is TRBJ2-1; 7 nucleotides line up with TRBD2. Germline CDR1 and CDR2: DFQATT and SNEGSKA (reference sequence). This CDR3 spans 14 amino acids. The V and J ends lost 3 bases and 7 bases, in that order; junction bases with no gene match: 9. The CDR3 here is CSASTGRTSNEQFF. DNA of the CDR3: TGCAGTGCTAGTACCGGGAGGACGAGTAATGAGCAGTTCTTC.

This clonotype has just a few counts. CDR3 sequence: CASTKPGGQPQHF. The CDR3 DNA follows: TGTGCCAGCACCAAACCGGGGGGGCAGCCCCAGCATTTT. The rearrangement uses TRBV28 and TRBJ1-5, with D tentatively TRBD1 (5 bases). The CDR3 loop spans 13 amino acids. The germline V gene has CDR1 MDHEN and CDR2 SYDVKM. V shed 7 bases and J shed 7 bases, with 14 bases lying between them.

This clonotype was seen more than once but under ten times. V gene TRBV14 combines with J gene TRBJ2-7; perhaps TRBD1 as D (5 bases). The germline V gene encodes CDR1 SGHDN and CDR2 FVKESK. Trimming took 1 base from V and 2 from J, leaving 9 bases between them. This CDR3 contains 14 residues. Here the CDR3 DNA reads TGTGCCAGCAGCCAAGGGGGCGGAACCTACGAGCAGTACTTC. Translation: CASSQGGGTYEQYF. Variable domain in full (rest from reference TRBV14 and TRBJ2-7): EAGVTQFPSHSVIEKGQTVTLRCDPISGHDNLYWYRRVMGKEIKFLLHFVKESKQDESGMPNNRFLAERTGGTYSTLKVQPAELEDSGVYFCASSQGGGTYEQYFGPGTRLTVT.

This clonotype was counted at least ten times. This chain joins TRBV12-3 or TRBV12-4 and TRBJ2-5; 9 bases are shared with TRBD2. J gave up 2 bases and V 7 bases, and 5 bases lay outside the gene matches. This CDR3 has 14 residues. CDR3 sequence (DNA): TGTGCCAGCACCAGACTAGCGGCACAAGAGACCCAGTACTTC. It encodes CASTRLAAQETQYF.

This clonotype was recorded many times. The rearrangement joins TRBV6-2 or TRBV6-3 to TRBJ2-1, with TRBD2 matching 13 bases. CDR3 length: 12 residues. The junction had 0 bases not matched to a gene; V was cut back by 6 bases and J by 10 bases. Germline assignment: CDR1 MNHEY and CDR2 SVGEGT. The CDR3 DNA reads TGTGCCAGCAGGGGACTAGCGGGGGAGCAGTTCTTC. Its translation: CASRGLAGEQFF.

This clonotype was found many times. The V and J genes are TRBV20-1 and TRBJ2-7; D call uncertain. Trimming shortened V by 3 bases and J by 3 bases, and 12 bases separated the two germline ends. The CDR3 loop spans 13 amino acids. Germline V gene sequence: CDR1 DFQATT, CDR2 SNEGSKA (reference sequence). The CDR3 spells CSASKHPFYEQYF. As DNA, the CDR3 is TGCAGTGCTAGCAAGCATCCGTTCTACGAGCAGTACTTC.

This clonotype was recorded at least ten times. The DNA for the CDR3 is TGTGCCAGCGCCAGGGACAGGGGTAGCTGGAATGAGCAGTTCTTC. Residues: CASARDRGSWNEQFF. The chain combines TRBV2 with TRBJ2-1, with 10 bases aligning to TRBD1. The CDR3 length is 15 residues. V was clipped by 8 bases and J by 7 bases; unmatched bases: 11. Germline lookup yields CDR1 SNHLY and CDR2 FYNNEI.

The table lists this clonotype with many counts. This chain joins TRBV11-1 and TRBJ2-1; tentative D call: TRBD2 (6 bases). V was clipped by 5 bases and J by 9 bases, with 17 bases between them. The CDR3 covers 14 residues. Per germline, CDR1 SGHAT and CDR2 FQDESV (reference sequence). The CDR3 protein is CASSPRGRVVEQFF. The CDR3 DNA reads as TGTGCCAGCAGCCCGCGGGGCCGAGTTGTTGAGCAGTTCTTC. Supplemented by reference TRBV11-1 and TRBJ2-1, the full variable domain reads EAEVAQSPRYKITEKSQAVAFWCDPISGHATLYWYRQILGQGPELLVQFQDESVVDDSQLPKDRFSAERLKGVDSTLKIQPAELGDSAMYLCASSPRGRVVEQFFGPGTRLTVL.

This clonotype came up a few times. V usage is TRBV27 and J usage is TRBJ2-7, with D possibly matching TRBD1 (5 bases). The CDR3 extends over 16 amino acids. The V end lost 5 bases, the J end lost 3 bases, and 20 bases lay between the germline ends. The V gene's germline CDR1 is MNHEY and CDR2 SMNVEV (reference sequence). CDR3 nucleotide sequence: TGTGCCAGCAGTACATCCCGGGCTCCCAGGGTCTACGAGCAGTACTTC. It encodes CASSTSRAPRVYEQYF.